The clone carrying this T cell receptor beta chain was seen once. Scientists sequenced DNA from unsorted PBMC on ten immunoSEQ deep assay plates. Methods used by the authors: Filtering of immunoSEQ junctional sequences could not match full-length read filtering. Sequencing used immunoSEQ multiplex PCR; TCRdb keeps in-frame clones, though not all of them. V, J and clone size are those of that table, while D and trimming were read from the DNA. The data hold nearly 500,000 clones, with 75% to 85% observed a single time. The data are from a study of shared clonotypes between healthy human individuals. Trimming cost V 8 bases and J 0 bases, with 17 bases left between them. The CDR3 has 15 residues. Per the germline V gene, CDR1 is MNHEY and CDR2 is SMNVEV (reference sequence).

The sequence derives from a woman in her thirties or forties in good health. Some clones in this sample may be carry-over from other donors' samples. Sequencing used PBMCs. The V call is TRBV27, the J call TRBJ2-7, with D possibly being TRBD1 (6 bases). CDR3 amino acids: CASAHGGGSSYEQYF. The CDR3 region has the DNA TGTGCCAGCGCCCATGGGGGCGGCTCCTCCTACGAGCAGTACTTC.